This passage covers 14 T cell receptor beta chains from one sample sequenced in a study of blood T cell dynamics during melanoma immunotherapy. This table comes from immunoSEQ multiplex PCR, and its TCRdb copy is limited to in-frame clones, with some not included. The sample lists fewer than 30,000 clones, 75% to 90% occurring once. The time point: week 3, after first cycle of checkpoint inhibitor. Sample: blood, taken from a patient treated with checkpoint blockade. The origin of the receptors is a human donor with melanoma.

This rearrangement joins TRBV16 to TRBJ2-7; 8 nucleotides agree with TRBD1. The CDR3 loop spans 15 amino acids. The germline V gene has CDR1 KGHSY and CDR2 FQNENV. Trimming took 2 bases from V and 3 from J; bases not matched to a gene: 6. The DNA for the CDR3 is TGTGCCAGCAGCCAAGCAGGGGGCGCGGGCTACGAGCAGTACTTC. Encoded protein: CASSQAGGAGYEQYF.

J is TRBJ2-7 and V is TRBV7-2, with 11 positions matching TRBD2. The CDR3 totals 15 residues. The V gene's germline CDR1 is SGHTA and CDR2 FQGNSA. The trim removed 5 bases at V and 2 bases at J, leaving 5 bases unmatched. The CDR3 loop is CASSQIAGGPYEQYF. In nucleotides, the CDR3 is TGTGCCAGCAGCCAAATAGCGGGGGGGCCCTACGAGCAGTACTTC. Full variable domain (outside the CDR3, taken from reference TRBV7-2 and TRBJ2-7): GAGVSQSPSNKVTEKGKDVELRCDPISGHTALYWYRQSLGQGLEFLIYFQGNSAPDKSGLPSDRFSAERTGGSVSTLTIQRTQQEDSAVYLCASSQIAGGPYEQYFGPGTRLTVT.

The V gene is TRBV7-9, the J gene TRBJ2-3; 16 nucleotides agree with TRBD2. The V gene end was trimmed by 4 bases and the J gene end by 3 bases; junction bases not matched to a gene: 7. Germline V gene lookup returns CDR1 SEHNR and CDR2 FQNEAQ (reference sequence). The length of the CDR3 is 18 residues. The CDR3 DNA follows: TGTGCCAGCAGCTCGGGACTAGCGGGAGGGCATGTAACAGATACGCAGTATTTT. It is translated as CASSSGLAGGHVTDTQYF. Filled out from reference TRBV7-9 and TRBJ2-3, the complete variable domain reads DTGVSQNPRHKITKRGQNVTFRCDPISEHNRLYWYRQTLGQGPEFLTYFQNEAQLEKSRLLSDRFSAERPKGSFSTLEIQRTEQGDSAMYLCASSSGLAGGHVTDTQYFGPGTRLTVL.

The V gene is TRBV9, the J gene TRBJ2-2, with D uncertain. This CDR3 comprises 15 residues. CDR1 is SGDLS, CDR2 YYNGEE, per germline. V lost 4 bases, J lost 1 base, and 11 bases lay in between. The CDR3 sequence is CASSSRTENTGELFF. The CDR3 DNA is TGTGCCAGCAGCAGCAGGACGGAGAACACCGGGGAGCTGTTTTTT.

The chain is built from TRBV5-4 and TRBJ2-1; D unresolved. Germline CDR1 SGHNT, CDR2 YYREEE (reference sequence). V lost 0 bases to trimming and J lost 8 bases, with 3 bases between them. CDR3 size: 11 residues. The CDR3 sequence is CASSLGHEQFF. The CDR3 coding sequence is TGTGCCAGCAGCTTGGGCCATGAGCAGTTCTTC. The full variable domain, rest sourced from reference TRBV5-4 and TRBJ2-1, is ETGVTQSPTHLIKTRGQQVTLRCSSQSGHNTVSWYQQALGQGPQFIFQYYREEENGRGNFPPRFSGLQFPNYSSELNVNALELDDSALYLCASSLGHEQFFGPGTRLTVL.

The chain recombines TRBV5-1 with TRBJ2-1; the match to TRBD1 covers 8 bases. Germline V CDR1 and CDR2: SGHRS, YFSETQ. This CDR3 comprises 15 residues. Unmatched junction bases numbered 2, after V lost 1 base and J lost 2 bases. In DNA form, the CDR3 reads TGCGCCAGCAGCTTGAGGACAGGGCCCTACAATGAGCAGTTCTTC. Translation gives CASSLRTGPYNEQFF.

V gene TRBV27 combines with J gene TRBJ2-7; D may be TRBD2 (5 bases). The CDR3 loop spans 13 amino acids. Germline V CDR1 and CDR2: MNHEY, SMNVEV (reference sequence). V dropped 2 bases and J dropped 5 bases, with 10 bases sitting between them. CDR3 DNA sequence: TGTGCCAGCAGTTTAGGACTCTGGAACGAGCAGTACTTC. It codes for CASSLGLWNEQYF.

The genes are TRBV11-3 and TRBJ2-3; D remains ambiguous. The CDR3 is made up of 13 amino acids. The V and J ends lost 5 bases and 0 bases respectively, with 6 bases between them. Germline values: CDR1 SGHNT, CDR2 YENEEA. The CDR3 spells CASSPQSTDTQYF. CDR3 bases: TGTGCCAGCAGCCCCCAGAGCACAGATACGCAGTATTTT.

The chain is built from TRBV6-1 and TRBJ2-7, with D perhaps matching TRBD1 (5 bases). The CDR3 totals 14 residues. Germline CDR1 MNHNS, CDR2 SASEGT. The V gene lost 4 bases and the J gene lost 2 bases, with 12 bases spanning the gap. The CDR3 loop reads CASSGGHAPYEQYF. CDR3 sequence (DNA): TGTGCCAGCAGTGGTGGACATGCTCCCTACGAGCAGTACTTC.

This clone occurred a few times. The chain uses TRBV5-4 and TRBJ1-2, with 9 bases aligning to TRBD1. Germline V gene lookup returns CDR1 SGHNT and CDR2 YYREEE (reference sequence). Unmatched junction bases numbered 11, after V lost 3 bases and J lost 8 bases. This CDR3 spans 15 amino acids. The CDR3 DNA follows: TGTGCCAGCAGCTCCGGACAGGGGAGGGCTGAGGGCTACACCTTC. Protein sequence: CASSSGQGRAEGYTF.

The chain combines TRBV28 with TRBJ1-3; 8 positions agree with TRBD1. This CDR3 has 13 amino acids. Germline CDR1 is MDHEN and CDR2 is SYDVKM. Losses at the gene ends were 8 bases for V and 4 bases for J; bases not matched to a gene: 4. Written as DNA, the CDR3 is TGTGCCAGCGAAAGACAGGGGGGAAACACCATATATTTT. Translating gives CASERQGGNTIYF.

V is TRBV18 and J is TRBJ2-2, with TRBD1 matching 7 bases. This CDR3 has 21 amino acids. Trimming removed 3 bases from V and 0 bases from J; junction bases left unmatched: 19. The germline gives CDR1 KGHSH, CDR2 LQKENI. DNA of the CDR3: TGTGCCAGCTCACCGCATATTCCGGGACAGCGTACCACTACGAACACCGGGGAGCTGTTTTTT. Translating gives CASSPHIPGQRTTTNTGELFF.

In DNA, the CDR3 is TGTGCCAGCAGTGGTTCTAGCGGGGCTTACAATGAGCAGTTCTTC. As protein: CASSGSSGAYNEQFF. J is TRBJ2-1 and V is TRBV27, with 9 nucleotides matching TRBD2. CDR3 length equals 15 residues. Germline trimming cut 5 bases from V and 4 bases from J; bases unmatched to any gene: 6. Germline V lookup: CDR1 MNHEY, CDR2 SMNVEV (reference sequence).

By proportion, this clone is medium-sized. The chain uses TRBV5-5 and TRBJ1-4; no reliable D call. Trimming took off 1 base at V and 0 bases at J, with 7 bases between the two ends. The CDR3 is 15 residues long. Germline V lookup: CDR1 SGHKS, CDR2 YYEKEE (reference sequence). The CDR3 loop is CASSLFVTTNEKLFF. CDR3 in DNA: TGTGCCAGCAGCTTGTTTGTAACAACTAATGAAAAACTGTTTTTT.